A selection of T cell receptor beta chains follows, all from one sample in a study of regulatory T cells in long-lasting Graves disease. In TCRdb, the multiplex PCR reads were re-called with MiXCR into one record per CDR3 protein. This table has approximately 440,000 distinct CDR3 sequences, about 16% appearing once. The same sample was also studied in work on T cells in Graves' hyperthyroidism and ophthalmopathy.

The specimen comprised peripheral blood mononuclear cells (PBMCs), sampled at new diagnosis, from a patient treated with antithyroid drugs. The receptor source for this set is a man aged 35 to 55 with Graves disease. Both conserved end residues are part of each CDR3. Each record gives: clone size, D gene, J gene, V gene, CDR3 DNA, CDR3 protein. A D gene is named only where the DNA matches it firmly. The size field is filled for only some rows; it gives once, few, many or a size class.

>many|-|TRBJ2-1|TRBV19
TGTGCCAGTCTAGGGACTCCCGGCGAGCAGTTCTTC
CASLGTPGEQFF
>many|-|TRBJ2-7|TRBV6-5
TGTGCCAGCAGTTACGGGGGACGCCCCTACGAGCAGTACTTC
CASSYGGRPYEQYF
>few|TRBD1|TRBJ2-7|TRBV5-1
TGCGCCAGCACGGGACAGGGGTTCTACGAGCAGTACTTC
CASTGQGFYEQYF
>many|TRBD2|TRBJ2-1|TRBV10-1
TGCGCCAGCAGTGAGTGGCTAGCGGGAGGGGGTAAGCAGTTCTTC
CASSEWLAGGGKQFF
>few|TRBD1|TRBJ2-5|TRBV12-3/TRBV12-4
TGTGCCAGCAGTCGGACAGGGGGCAGGGGGGAGACCCAGTACTTC
CASSRTGGRGETQYF
>many|-|TRBJ1-6|TRBV7-3
TGTGCCAGCAGCTTAACCGCGGGGGATTCACCCCTCCACTTT
CASSLTAGDSPLHF
>many|-|TRBJ1-1|TRBV7-2
TGTGCCAGCAGCTTGCAGGGGAACACTGAAGCTTTCTTT
CASSLQGNTEAFF
>few|TRBD1|TRBJ2-1|TRBV30
TGTGCCTGGACTACGACAGGGAGCTCCTACAATGAGCAGTTCTTC
CAWTTTGSSYNEQFF
>few|TRBD2|TRBJ2-7|TRBV6-1
TGTGCCAGCAGTGTGGCTAGCGGGTACGAGCAGTACTTC
CASSVASGYEQYF
>-|-|TRBJ2-1|TRBV12-3/TRBV12-4
TGTGCCAGCAGTTCCCAAAGGGTCTACAATGAGCAGTTCTTC
CASSSQRVYNEQFF
>many|-|TRBJ1-2|TRBV7-9
TGTGCCAGCAGCGGAGGACTGATGAACTATGGCTACACCTTC
CASSGGLMNYGYTF
>-|-|TRBJ1-4|TRBV11-2
TGTGCCAGCAGCGATAGATGGGGGCGAACTAATGAAAAACTGTTTTTT
CASSDRWGRTNEKLFF
>few|TRBD1|TRBJ2-2|TRBV12-3/TRBV12-4
TGTGCCAGCAGTCCCTCCGGGACAGTAAACACCGGGGAGCTGTTTTTT
CASSPSGTVNTGELFF
>many|-|TRBJ2-1|TRBV20-1
TGCAGTGCTAGACAACTAGAGAATGAGCAGTTCTTC
CSARQLENEQFF
>few|TRBD1|TRBJ1-2|TRBV29-1
TGCAGCCTGAGACAGGGGAACGGCTACACCTTC
CSLRQGNGYTF
>-|TRBD1|TRBJ2-1|TRBV27
TGTGCCAGCAGTTTAAGGTGTTGTGGGACAGGGGACTACAATGAGCAGTTCTTC
CASSLRCCGTGDYNEQFF
>many|-|TRBJ2-1|TRBV28
TGTGCCAGCAGATTCGACAGGCGCCCCTACAATGAGCAGTTCTTC
CASRFDRRPYNEQFF
>-|TRBD1|TRBJ2-1|TRBV10-3
TGTGCCATCAGCAGGCCGGGACAGGGGGCGATCGGTGAGCAGTTCTTC
CAISRPGQGAIGEQFF
>few|-|TRBJ2-2|TRBV6-1
TGTGCCAGCAGTCTAAAAGGGGGAGCGGGTACCGGGGAGCTGTTTTTT
CASSLKGGAGTGELFF
>many|-|TRBJ1-5|TRBV14
TGTGCCAGCAGCCAAGATGGAGAGGTACGGCCGAATCAGCCCCAGCATTTT
CASSQDGEVRPNQPQHF
>-|TRBD2|TRBJ2-1|TRBV6-2/TRBV6-3
TGTGCCAGCAGTTATGGCGGGAGTCAAAATGAGCAGCTCTTC
CASSYGGSQNEQLF
>many|TRBD1|TRBJ2-3|TRBV5-1
TGCGCCAGCAGCCTGGGACAGGGGGCCATCAGCACAGATACGCAGTATTTT
CASSLGQGAISTDTQYF